The source of this TCR beta chain is a study of graft-versus-host responses after intestinal transplantation. To note about this clone: Its antigen is as yet unknown.

TCRdb's copy holds only in-frame clones and misses some; the assay was immunoSEQ multiplex PCR. The sample includes some 87,000 clones, roughly 92% of them seen just once. Trimming removed 3 bases at V and 11 bases at J, with 22 bases between. CDR3 length: 15 residues. The germline V gene has CDR1 MNHEY and CDR2 SMNVEV (reference sequence). Study-wide results and limits: Allografts from individuals with graft-donor T cell macrochimerism displayed high graft-versus-host to host-versus-graft clonal ratios. With peak circulating GvH clone levels came an association with early post-transplant HvG declines. The recipient marrow held GvH clones, and some of them showed up first in ileum or blood.

This chain connects TRBV27 to TRBJ2-5, with D perhaps matching TRBD2 (5 bases). The receptor was derived from a human donor who received an intestinal transplant. The sample in question was unstimulated CD4+ T cells sorted from spleen or lymph node cells, obtained before intestinal transplant. Written as DNA, the CDR3 is TGTGCCAGCAGTTTTATAAGTTTGGGGTTTGGGGAGCAGTACTTC. Its protein product is CASSFISLGFGEQYF.